The source of this T cell receptor beta chain is a study of blood T cells in healthy people across ages. Study-level information: Template-switching capture recovered about one barcoded beta molecule per two T cells.

Together with a sample-barcoded 5' primer, a J-beta primer mix was included in a second PCR lasting roughly 6 to 12 cycles. TCRdb analysed the 5' RACE reads with MiXCR anew, one entry per CDR3 protein. Of roughly 560,000 distinct CDR3 sequences in the sample, more than 20% were seen once. The sample providers were healthy Caucasian people from Russia, aged roughly 6 to 95. Germline values: CDR1 LNHNV, CDR2 YYDKDF (reference sequence). Germline trimming cut 3 bases from V and 5 bases from J; bases unmatched to any gene: 13. This CDR3 region has 17 residues. This sample was shared with a second study, whose subject was T cells of mothers and their children. That paper adds: For the second PCR, the M1S primer put in sample barcodes and 2-4 random nucleotides. With unrelated pairs as the comparison, related mother-child pairs had a slightly higher overlap that was not significant.

The sequenced sample was blood. The clonotype comes from a boy between 10 and 17 years old in good health. The rearrangement uses TRBV15 and TRBJ2-1; 7 positions match TRBD2. Here the CDR3 DNA reads TGTGCCACCAGCAGTCCCCCTCCGGGACTACCGAACAATGAGCAGTTCTTC. Translating it yields CATSSPPPGLPNNEQFF.